This T cell receptor (beta chain) appears in the sequencing data of a study of blood T cell repertoires in COVID-19. Study at large: PBMCs, B-cell-depleted T cells, or T cells provided the cDNA or gDNA that made up the material.

Repertoires were generated with immunoSEQ multiplex PCR, while TCRdb's copy carries only in-frame clones and drops some. The table records 95,000 to 150,000 clones, roughly 84% of them present only once. Trimming took 3 bases from V and 3 from J; bases not matched to a gene: 13. This CDR3 is built from 19 residues. Germline CDR1 is MDHEN and CDR2 is SYDVKM. The rearrangement links TRBV28 to TRBJ2-2, with 10 bases aligning to TRBD1. The receptor was derived from a woman aged 25 to 39 who had recovered from COVID-19. Sequenced sample: PBMCs or T cells enriched from blood (not recorded which). In DNA form, the CDR3 reads TGTGCCAGCAGTTTTAGAGGGCGCTGGGACAGGGGCTACACCGGGGAGCTGTTTTTT. Translation gives CASSFRGRWDRGYTGELFF.